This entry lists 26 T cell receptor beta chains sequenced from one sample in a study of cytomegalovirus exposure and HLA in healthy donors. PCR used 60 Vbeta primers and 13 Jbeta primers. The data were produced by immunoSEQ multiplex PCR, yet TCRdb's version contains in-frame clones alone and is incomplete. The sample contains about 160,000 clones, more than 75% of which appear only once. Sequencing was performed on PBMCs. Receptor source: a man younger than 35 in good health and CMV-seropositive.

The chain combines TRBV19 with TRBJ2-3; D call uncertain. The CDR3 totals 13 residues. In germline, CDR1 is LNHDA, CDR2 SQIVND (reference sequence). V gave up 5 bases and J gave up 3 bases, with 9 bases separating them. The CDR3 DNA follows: TGTGCCAGTAGTCCCAGTTCTACAGATACGCAGTATTTT. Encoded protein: CASSPSSTDTQYF.

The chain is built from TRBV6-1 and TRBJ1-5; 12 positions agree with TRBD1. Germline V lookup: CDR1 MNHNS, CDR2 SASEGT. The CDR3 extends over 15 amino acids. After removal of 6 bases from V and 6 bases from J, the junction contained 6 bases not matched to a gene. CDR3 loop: CASRPGTGGVQPQHF. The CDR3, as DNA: TGTGCCAGCAGACCCGGGACAGGGGGCGTTCAGCCCCAGCATTTT.

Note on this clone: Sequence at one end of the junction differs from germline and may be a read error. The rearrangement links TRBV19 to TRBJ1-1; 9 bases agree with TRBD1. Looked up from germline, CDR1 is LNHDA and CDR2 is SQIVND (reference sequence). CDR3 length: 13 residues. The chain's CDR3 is CASSIRTGAGSYF. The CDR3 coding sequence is TGTGCCAGTAGTATTCGGACAGGGGCAGGCTCGTACTTT.

The chain's CDR3 is CASGLTSLTGQPQHF. In DNA, the CDR3 is TGTGCTAGTGGTTTGACGTCCCTTACAGGGCAGCCCCAGCATTTT. This chain connects TRBV12-5 to TRBJ1-5, with D possibly TRBD1 on 6 matching bases. CDR3 size: 15 residues. Trimming removed 2 bases from V and 7 bases from J, with 15 bases in between. Germline-derived CDR1 and CDR2 are LGHNT and FRNRAP.

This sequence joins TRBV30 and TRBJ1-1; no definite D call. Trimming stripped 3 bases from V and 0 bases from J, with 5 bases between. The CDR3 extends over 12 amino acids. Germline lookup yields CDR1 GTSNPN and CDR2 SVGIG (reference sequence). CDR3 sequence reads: CAWRILNTEAFF. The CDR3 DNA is TGTGCCTGGAGAATCTTGAACACTGAAGCTTTCTTT.

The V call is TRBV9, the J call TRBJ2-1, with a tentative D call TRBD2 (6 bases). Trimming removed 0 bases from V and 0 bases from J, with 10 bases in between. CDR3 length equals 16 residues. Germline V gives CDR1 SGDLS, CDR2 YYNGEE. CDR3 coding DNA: TGTGCCAGCAGCGTAGATGGGGGGATCTCCTACAATGAGCAGTTCTTC. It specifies CASSVDGGISYNEQFF. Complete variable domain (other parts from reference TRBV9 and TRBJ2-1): DSGVTQTPKHLITATGQRVTLRCSPRSGDLSVYWYQQSLDQGLQFLIQYYNGEERAKGNILERFSAQQFPDLHSELNLSSLELGDSALYFCASSVDGGISYNEQFFGPGTRLTVL.

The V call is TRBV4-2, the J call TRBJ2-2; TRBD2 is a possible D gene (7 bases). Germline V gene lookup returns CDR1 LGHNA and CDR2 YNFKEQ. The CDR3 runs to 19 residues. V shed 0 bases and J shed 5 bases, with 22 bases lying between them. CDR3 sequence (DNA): TGTGCCAGCAGCCAAGATACCGGCGGGGGCTCACCCGGGACCGGGGAGCTGTTTTTT. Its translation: CASSQDTGGGSPGTGELFF.

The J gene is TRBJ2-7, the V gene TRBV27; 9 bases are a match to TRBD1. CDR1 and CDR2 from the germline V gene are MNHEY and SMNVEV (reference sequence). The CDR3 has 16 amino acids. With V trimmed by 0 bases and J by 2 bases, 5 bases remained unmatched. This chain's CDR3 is CASSLSGQGFPYEQYF. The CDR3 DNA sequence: TGTGCCAGCAGTTTATCGGGACAGGGATTTCCCTACGAGCAGTACTTC.

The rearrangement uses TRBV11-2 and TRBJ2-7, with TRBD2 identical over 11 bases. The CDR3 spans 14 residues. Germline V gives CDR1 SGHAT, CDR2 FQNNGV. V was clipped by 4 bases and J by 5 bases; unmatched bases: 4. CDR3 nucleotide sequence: TGTGCCAGCAGCTCCACTAGCGGGGGAAACGAGCAGTACTTC. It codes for CASSSTSGGNEQYF.

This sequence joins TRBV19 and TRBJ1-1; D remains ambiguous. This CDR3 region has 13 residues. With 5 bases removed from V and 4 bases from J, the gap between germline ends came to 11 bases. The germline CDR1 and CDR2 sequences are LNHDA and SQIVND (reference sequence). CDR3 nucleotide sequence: TGTGCCAGTAGTTTTTCACCACTCACTGAAGCTTTCTTT. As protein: CASSFSPLTEAFF.

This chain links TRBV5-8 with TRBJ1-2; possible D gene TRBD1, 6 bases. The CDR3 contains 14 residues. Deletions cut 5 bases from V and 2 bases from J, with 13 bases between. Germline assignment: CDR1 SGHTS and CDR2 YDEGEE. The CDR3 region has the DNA TGTGCCAGCAGTTTCGGACAGCTCAACTATGGCTACACCTTC. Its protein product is CASSFGQLNYGYTF.

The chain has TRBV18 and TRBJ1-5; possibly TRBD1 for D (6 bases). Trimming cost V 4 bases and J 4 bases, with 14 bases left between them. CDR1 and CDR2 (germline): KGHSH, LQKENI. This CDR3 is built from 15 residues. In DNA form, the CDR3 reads TGTGCCAGCTCACGTGGGGACGGACAGAATCAGCCCCAGCATTTT. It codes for CASSRGDGQNQPQHF.

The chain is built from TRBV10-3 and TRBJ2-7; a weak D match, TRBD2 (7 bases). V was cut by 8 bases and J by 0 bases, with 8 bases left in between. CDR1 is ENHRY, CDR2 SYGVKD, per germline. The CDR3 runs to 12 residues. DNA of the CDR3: TGTGCCATCGGGGGGGCCTCCTACGAGCAGTACTTC. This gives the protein CAIGGASYEQYF.

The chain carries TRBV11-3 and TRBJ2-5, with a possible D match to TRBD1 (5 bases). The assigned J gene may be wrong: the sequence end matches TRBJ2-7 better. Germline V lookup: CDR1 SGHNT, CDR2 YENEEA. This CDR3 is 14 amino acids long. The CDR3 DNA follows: TGTGCCAGCAGCTTAGCCCAGGGTTTCTACGAGCAGTACTTC. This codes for CASSLAQGFYEQYF.

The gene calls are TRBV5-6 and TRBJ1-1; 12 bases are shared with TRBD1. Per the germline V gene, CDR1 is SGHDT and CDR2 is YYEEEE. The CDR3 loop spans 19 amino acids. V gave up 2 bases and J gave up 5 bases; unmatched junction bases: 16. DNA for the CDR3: TGTGCCAGCAGCTTACGTACCAGGGACAGGGGGCGCCCCGGAACTGAAGCTTTCTTT. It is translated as CASSLRTRDRGRPGTEAFF.

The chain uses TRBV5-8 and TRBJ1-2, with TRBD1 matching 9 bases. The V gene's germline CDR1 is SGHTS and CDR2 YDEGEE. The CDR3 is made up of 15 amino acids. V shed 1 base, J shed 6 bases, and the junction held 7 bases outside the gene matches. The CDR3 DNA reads TGTGCCAGCAGCTTGCGAGGACAGGGGCTGAATGGCTACACCTTC. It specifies CASSLRGQGLNGYTF. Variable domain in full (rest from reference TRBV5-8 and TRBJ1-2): EAGVTQSPTHLIKTRGQQATLRCSPISGHTSVYWYQQALGLGLQFLLWYDEGEERNRGNFPPRFSGRQFPNYSSELNVNALELEDSALYLCASSLRGQGLNGYTFGSGTRLTVV.

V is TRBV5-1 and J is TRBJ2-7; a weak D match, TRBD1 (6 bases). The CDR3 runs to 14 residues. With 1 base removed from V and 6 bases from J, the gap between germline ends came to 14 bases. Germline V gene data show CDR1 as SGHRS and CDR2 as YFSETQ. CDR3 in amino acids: CASSLNRDAREQYF. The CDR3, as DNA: TGCGCCAGCAGCTTGAACAGGGATGCCCGCGAGCAGTACTTC.

CDR3 loop: CASSLRGGPNTGELFF. CDR3 coding DNA: TGCGCCAGCAGCTTGAGGGGGGGACCGAACACCGGGGAGCTGTTTTTT. The V and J genes are TRBV5-1 and TRBJ2-2, with D tentatively TRBD2 (7 bases). Trimming removed 1 base at V and 0 bases at J, with 10 bases between. Germline lookup yields CDR1 SGHRS and CDR2 YFSETQ. This CDR3 spans 16 amino acids. Filled out from reference TRBV5-1 and TRBJ2-2, the complete variable domain reads KAGVTQTPRYLIKTRGQQVTLSCSPISGHRSVSWYQQTPGQGLQFLFEYFSETQRNKGNFPGRFSGRQFSNSRSEMNVSTLELGDSALYLCASSLRGGPNTGELFFGEGSRLTVL.

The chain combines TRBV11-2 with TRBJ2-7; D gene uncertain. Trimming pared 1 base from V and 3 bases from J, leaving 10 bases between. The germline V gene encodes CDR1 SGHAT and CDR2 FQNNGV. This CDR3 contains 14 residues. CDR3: CASSLVAKNYEQYF. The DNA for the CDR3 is TGTGCCAGCAGCTTAGTGGCCAAGAACTACGAGCAGTACTTC.

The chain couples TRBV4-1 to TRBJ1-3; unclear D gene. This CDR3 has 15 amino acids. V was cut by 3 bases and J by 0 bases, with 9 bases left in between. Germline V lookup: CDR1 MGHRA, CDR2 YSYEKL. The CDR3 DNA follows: TGCGCCAGCAGCCAGTGGTCTAGCTCTGGAAACACCATATATTTT. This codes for CASSQWSSSGNTIYF.

The CDR3 sequence: CASSQVDRNYGYTF. The CDR3 region has the DNA TGCGCCAGCAGCCAGGTGGACAGAAACTATGGCTACACCTTC. J is TRBJ1-2 and V is TRBV4-1; perhaps TRBD1 as D (6 bases). This CDR3 is built from 14 residues. The V gene's germline CDR1 is MGHRA and CDR2 YSYEKL. Trimming removed 3 bases at V and 2 bases at J, with 10 bases between.

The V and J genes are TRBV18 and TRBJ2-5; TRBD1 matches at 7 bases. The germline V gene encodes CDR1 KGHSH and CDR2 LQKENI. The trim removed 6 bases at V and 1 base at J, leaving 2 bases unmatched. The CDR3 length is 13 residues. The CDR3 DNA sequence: TGTGCCAGCTCTCGGGACAGCCAAGAGACCCAGTACTTC. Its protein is CASSRDSQETQYF.

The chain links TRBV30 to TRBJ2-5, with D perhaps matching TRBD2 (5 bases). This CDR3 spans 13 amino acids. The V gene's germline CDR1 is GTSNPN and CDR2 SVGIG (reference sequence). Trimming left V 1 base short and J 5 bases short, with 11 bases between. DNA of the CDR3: TGTGCCTGGAGTGGTCTAGCATCGGAGACCCAGTACTTC. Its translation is CAWSGLASETQYF.

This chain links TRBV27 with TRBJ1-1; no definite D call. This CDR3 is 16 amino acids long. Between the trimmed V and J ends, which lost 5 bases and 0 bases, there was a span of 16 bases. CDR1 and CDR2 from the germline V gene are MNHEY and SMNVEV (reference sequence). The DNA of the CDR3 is TGTGCCAGCAGTCGGAATGAAAACAGAATGAACACTGAAGCTTTCTTT. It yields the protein CASSRNENRMNTEAFF.

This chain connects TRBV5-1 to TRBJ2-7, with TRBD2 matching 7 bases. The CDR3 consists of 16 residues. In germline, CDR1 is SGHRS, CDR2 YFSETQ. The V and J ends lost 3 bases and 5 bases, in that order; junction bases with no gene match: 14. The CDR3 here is CASSSTPRGSGNEQYF. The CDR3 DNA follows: TGCGCCAGCAGCTCAACTCCGCGGGGGTCCGGGAACGAGCAGTACTTC.

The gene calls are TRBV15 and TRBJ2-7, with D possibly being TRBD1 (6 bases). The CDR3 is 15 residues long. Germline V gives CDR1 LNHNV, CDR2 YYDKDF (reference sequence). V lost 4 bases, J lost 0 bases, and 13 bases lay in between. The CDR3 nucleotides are TGTGCCACCAGCAAAGAGGACAGAGGCTCCTACGAGCAGTACTTC. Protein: CATSKEDRGSYEQYF.